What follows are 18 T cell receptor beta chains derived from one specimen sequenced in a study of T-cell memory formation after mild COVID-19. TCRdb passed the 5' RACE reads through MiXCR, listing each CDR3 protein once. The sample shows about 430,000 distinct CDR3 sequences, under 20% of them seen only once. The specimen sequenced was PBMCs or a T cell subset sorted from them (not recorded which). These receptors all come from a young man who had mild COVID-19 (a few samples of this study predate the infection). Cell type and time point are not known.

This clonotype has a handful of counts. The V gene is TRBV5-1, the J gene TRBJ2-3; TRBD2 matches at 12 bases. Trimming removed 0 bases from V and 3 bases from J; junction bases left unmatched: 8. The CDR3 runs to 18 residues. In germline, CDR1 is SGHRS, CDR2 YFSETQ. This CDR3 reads CASSLGTSGAPGTDTQYF. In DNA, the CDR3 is TGCGCCAGCAGCTTGGGGACTAGCGGGGCGCCCGGTACAGATACGCAGTATTTT.

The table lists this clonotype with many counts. The CDR3 coding sequence is TGTGCCAGCAGCTTCGACAGGGCCTACGAGCAGTACGTC. As protein: CASSFDRAYEQYV. The chain joins TRBV7-2 to TRBJ2-7; 7 bases line up with TRBD1. The CDR3 consists of 13 residues. Germline CDR1 is SGHTA and CDR2 is FQGNSA. V gave up 3 bases and J gave up 2 bases; unmatched junction bases: 1.

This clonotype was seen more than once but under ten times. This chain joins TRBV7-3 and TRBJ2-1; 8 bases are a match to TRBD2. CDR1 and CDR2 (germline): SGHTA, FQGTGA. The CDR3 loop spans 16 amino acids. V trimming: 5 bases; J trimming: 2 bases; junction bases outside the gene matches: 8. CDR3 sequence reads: CASSPHSGAPYNEQFF. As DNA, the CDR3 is TGTGCCAGCAGCCCTCATAGCGGGGCCCCCTACAATGAGCAGTTCTTC.

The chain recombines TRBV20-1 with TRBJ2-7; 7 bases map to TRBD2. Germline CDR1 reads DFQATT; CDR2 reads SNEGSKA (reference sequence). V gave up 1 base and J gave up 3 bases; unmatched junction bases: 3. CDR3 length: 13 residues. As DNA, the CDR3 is TGCAGTGCTAGAGCGGGGGGAATCTACGAGCAGTACGTC. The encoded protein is CSARAGGIYEQYV.

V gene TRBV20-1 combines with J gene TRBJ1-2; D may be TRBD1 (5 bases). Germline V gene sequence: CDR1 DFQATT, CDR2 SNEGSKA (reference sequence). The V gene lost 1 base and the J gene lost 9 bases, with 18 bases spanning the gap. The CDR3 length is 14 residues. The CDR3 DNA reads TGCAGTGCTAGAGCGTTGACAGTCCCGGGCAGCTACACCTTC. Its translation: CSARALTVPGSYTF.

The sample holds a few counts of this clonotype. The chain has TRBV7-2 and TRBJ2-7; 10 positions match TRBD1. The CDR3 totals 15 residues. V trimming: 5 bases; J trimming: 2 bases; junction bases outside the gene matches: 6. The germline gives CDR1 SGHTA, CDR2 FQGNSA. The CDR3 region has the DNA TGTGCCAGCAGCCGCCACGGACAGGGGGCCTACGAGCAGTACGTC. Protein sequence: CASSRHGQGAYEQYV.

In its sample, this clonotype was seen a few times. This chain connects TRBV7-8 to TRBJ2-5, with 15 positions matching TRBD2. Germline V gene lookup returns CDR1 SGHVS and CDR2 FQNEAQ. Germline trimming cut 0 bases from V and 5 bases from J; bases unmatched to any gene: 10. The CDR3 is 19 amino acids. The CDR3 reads CASSLARGLAGGSRETQYF. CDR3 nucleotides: TGTGCCAGCAGCTTAGCGCGGGGACTAGCGGGGGGTAGTCGCGAGACCCAGTACTTC. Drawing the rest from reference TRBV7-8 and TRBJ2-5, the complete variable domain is GAGVSQSPRYKVAKRGQDVALRCDPISGHVSLFWYQQALGQGPEFLTYFQNEAQLDKSGLPSDRFFAERPEGSVSTLKIQRTQQEDSAVYLCASSLARGLAGGSRETQYFGPGTRLLVL.

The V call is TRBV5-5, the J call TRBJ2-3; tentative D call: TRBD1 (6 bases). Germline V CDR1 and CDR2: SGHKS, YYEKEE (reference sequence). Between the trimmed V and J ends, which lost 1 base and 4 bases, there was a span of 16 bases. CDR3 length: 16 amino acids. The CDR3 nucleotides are TGTGCCAGCAGCTTGTATCACACCTCAGGGGCAGATACGCAGTATTTT. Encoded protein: CASSLYHTSGADTQYF.

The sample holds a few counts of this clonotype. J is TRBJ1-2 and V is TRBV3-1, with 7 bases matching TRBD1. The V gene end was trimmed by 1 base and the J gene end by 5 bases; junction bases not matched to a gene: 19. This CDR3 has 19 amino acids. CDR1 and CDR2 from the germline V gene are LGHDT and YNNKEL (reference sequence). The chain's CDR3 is CASSQAYQMKRTGEYGYTF. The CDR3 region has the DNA TGTGCCAGCAGCCAAGCTTACCAAATGAAACGCACAGGGGAGTATGGCTACACCTTC.

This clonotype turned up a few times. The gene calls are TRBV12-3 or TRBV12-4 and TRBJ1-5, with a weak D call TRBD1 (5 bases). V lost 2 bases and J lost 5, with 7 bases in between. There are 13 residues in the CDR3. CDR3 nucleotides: TGTGCCAGCAGTTTACAGGGATATCAGCCCCAGCATTTT. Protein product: CASSLQGYQPQHF.

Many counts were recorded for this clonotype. CDR3 region: CSVDRRMNTEAFF. CDR3 coding DNA: TGCAGCGTTGACAGGCGGATGAACACTGAAGCTTTCTTT. V gene TRBV29-1 combines with J gene TRBJ1-1; D is unclear. V lost 3 bases and J 0 bases, leaving 8 bases between the germline ends. Germline V gene lookup returns CDR1 SQVTM and CDR2 ANQGSEA. The CDR3 loop spans 13 amino acids.

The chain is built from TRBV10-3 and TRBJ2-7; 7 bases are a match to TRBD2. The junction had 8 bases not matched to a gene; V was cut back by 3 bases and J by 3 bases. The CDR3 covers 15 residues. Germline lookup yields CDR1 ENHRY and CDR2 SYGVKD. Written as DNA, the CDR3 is TGTGCCATCAGTGAATTGTGGGGGGGAAGCTACGAGCAGTACTTC. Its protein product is CAISELWGGSYEQYF.

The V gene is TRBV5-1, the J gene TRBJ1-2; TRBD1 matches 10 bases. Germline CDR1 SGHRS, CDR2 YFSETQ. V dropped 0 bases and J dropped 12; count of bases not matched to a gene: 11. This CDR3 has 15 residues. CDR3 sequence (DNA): TGCGCCAGCAGCTTGGGAAACACGGGACAGGGGTACGACACCTTC. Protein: CASSLGNTGQGYDTF.

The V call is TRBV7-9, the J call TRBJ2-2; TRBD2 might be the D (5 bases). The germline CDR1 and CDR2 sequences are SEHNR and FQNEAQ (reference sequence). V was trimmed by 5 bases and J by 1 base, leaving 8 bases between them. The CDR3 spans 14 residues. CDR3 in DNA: TGTGCCAGCAGCCCCCGGGAGAACACCGGGGAGCTGTTTTTT. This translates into CASSPRENTGELFF.

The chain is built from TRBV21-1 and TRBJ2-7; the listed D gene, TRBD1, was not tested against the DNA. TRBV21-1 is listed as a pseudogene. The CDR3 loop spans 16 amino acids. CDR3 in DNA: TGTGCCAGCAGCCGCGAGGGGGCGCCCGAGACATACGAGCAGTACGTC. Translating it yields CASSREGAPETYEQYV.

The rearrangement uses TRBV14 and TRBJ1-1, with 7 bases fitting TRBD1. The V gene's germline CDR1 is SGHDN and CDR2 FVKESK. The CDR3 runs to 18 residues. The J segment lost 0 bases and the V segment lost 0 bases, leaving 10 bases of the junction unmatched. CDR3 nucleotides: TGTGCCAGCAGCCAAGAGGACAGGTTTTTTCCCATGAACACTGAAGCTTTCTTT. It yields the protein CASSQEDRFFPMNTEAFF.

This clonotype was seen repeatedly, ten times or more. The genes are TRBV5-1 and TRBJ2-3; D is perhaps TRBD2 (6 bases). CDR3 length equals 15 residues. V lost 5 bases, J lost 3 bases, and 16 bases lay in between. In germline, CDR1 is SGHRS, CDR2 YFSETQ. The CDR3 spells CASRPQSGGTDTQYF. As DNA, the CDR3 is TGCGCCAGCAGGCCCCAATCCGGGGGTACAGATACGCAGTATTTT.

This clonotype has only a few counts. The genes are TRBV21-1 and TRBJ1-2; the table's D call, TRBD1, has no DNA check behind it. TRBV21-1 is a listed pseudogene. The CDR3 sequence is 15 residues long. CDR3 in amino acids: CASSKFNRGGYGYTF. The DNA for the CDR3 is TGTGCCAGCAGCAAATTCAACAGGGGAGGCTATGGCTACACCTTC.